The next 22 T cell receptor beta chains were all read from a single sample in a study of blood T cell repertoires in COVID-19. The repertoire was sequenced with immunoSEQ multiplex PCR; TCRdb's copy has only in-frame clones and lacks some. The sample holds 250,000 to 300,000 clones, approximately 87% seen once. The sample comprised peripheral blood. The receptors stem from a woman aged 25 to 39 with COVID-19, enrolled during active disease.

The rearrangement joins TRBV4-1 to TRBJ2-7; D perhaps matches TRBD1 (5 bases). CDR3 size: 15 residues. The V gene lost 0 bases and the J gene lost 3 bases, with 12 bases spanning the gap. From germline, CDR1 is MGHRA and CDR2 YSYEKL. CDR3 region: CASSQDQGFVYEQYF. The CDR3 nucleotides are TGCGCCAGCAGCCAAGATCAGGGTTTTGTCTACGAGCAGTACTTC.

The CDR3, as DNA: TGTGCCAGTAGTCGACTGAAATCTGGGGCCAACGTCCTGACTTTC. Amino acid sequence: CASSRLKSGANVLTF. The chain uses TRBV19 and TRBJ2-6; the D is unclear. The CDR3 is 15 residues long. The germline CDR1 and CDR2 sequences are LNHDA and SQIVND (reference sequence). With 5 bases removed from V and 1 base from J, the gap between germline ends came to 9 bases.

The CDR3: CASSLARGVTREETQYF. The CDR3 bases are TGCGCCAGCAGCTTGGCCCGTGGGGTTACTAGGGAAGAGACCCAGTACTTC. This chain connects TRBV5-1 to TRBJ2-5, with D possibly TRBD2 on 5 matching bases. The germline V gene has CDR1 SGHRS and CDR2 YFSETQ. V was pared by 0 bases and J by 3 bases, with 18 bases between. The CDR3 extends over 17 amino acids. Variable domain in full (rest from reference TRBV5-1 and TRBJ2-5): KAGVTQTPRYLIKTRGQQVTLSCSPISGHRSVSWYQQTPGQGLQFLFEYFSETQRNKGNFPGRFSGRQFSNSRSEMNVSTLELGDSALYLCASSLARGVTREETQYFGPGTRLLVL.

This clone was seen a single time. This chain joins TRBV19 and TRBJ1-3; D gene ambiguous. CDR3 length equals 10 residues. Germline V lookup: CDR1 LNHDA, CDR2 SQIVND (reference sequence). The V end was cut by 10 bases, the J end by 8 bases, with 9 bases between. Here the CDR3 reads CATAGDTIYF. The CDR3 DNA reads as TGTGCCACCGCCGGGGACACCATATATTTT. Variable domain in full (rest from reference TRBV19 and TRBJ1-3): DGGITQSPKYLFRKEGQNVTLSCEQNLNHDAMYWYRQDPGQGLRLIYYSQIVNDFQKGDIAEGYSVSREKKESFPLTVTSAQKNPTAFYLCATAGDTIYFGEGSWLTVV.

This chain uses TRBV5-8 with TRBJ2-2; TRBD2 matches 9 bases. The CDR3 is made up of 18 amino acids. CDR1 SGHTS and CDR2 YDEGEE come from the germline V gene. V gave up 0 bases and J gave up 4 bases; unmatched junction bases: 10. In DNA, the CDR3 is TGTGCCAGCAGCTTGGAGTCTAGCGGGGTACGCGGCACCGGGGAGCTGTTTTTT. It is translated as CASSLESSGVRGTGELFF. Variable domain in full (rest from reference TRBV5-8 and TRBJ2-2): EAGVTQSPTHLIKTRGQQATLRCSPISGHTSVYWYQQALGLGLQFLLWYDEGEERNRGNFPPRFSGRQFPNYSSELNVNALELEDSALYLCASSLESSGVRGTGELFFGEGSRLTVL.

The rearrangement joins TRBV4-1 to TRBJ1-1, with D tentatively TRBD1 (5 bases). The CDR3 spans 15 residues. The germline CDR1 and CDR2 sequences are MGHRA and YSYEKL. V was trimmed by 0 bases and J by 1 base, leaving 9 bases between them. The CDR3 loop reads CASSQDQGSNTEAFF. DNA for the CDR3: TGCGCCAGCAGCCAAGACCAGGGCTCGAACACTGAAGCTTTCTTT.

V gene TRBV19 combines with J gene TRBJ2-1; TRBD2 aligns across 8 bases. Germline CDR1 is LNHDA and CDR2 is SQIVND (reference sequence). The CDR3 consists of 15 residues. Trimming removed 5 bases from V and 7 bases from J; junction bases left unmatched: 10. The chain's CDR3 is CASSPLAGGGNEQFF. In DNA, the CDR3 is TGTGCCAGTAGTCCCCTCGCCGGGGGGGGTAATGAGCAGTTCTTC.

The chain combines TRBV2 with TRBJ2-5, with D tentatively TRBD2 (5 bases). The V end lost 7 bases, the J end lost 4 bases, and 16 bases lay between the germline ends. Germline CDR1 SNHLY, CDR2 FYNNEI. This CDR3 is built from 14 residues. The CDR3 is CASTERPRGETQYF. The DNA for the CDR3 is TGTGCCAGCACGGAACGGCCTCGGGGAGAGACCCAGTACTTC.

In nucleotides, the CDR3 is TGTGCCAGCGGATTCGCAGGGCCGTCCTATGGCTACACCTTC. Protein product: CASGFAGPSYGYTF. The chain combines TRBV6-5 with TRBJ1-2; weak D call: TRBD1 (5 bases). Germline CDR1 is MNHEY and CDR2 is SVGAGI. V was trimmed by 8 bases and J by 4 bases, leaving 17 bases between them. The CDR3 contains 14 residues.

This clone was detected once. V gene TRBV13 combines with J gene TRBJ1-2, with D tentatively TRBD1 (6 bases). CDR3 length: 18 residues. Looked up from germline, CDR1 is PRHDT and CDR2 is FYEKMQ (reference sequence). Trimming shortened V by 5 bases and J by 2 bases, and 24 bases separated the two germline ends. The CDR3 DNA reads TGTGCCAGCAGCCCGCCCACCGGGACACAACGACCCAACTATGGCTACACCTTC. Translated: CASSPPTGTQRPNYGYTF.

V is TRBV11-2 and J is TRBJ1-6; D not certain. V was trimmed by 3 bases and J by 13 bases, leaving 13 bases between them. The CDR3 is made up of 13 amino acids. Germline V lookup: CDR1 SGHAT, CDR2 FQNNGV. CDR3 DNA: TGTGCCAGCAGCTTGCGGGTCCCTCGGCCCCTCCACTTT. This translates into CASSLRVPRPLHF. Using reference TRBV11-2 and TRBJ1-6 for the parts outside the CDR3, the full variable domain is EAGVAQSPRYKIIEKRQSVAFWCNPISGHATLYWYQQILGQGPKLLIQFQNNGVVDDSQLPKDRFSAERLKGVDSTLKIQPAKLEDSAVYLCASSLRVPRPLHFGNGTRLTVT.

This clone was observed once. V and J are TRBV19 and TRBJ1-2, with 8 bases matching TRBD1. Trimming at V came to 8 bases and at J to 3 bases, leaving 11 bases not matched to a gene. This CDR3 comprises 15 residues. The germline V gene has CDR1 LNHDA and CDR2 SQIVND (reference sequence). CDR3 sequence reads: CASRDRSQYYYGYTF. CDR3 bases: TGTGCCAGTCGGGACAGGTCCCAATACTACTATGGCTACACCTTC. Using reference TRBV19 and TRBJ1-2 for the parts outside the CDR3, the full variable domain is DGGITQSPKYLFRKEGQNVTLSCEQNLNHDAMYWYRQDPGQGLRLIYYSQIVNDFQKGDIAEGYSVSREKKESFPLTVTSAQKNPTAFYLCASRDRSQYYYGYTFGSGTRLTVV.

The V call is TRBV19, the J call TRBJ1-2; 7 bases fit TRBD1. This CDR3 contains 13 residues. J was trimmed by 3 bases and V by 7 bases; bases with no gene match: 5. Germline CDR1 and CDR2: LNHDA and SQIVND (reference sequence). The CDR3 DNA sequence: TGTGCCAGTACCCTAGACAGGGACTATGGCTACACCTTC. It yields the protein CASTLDRDYGYTF.

This sequence joins TRBV6-1 and TRBJ1-2; 7 bases line up with TRBD1. The length of the CDR3 is 18 residues. CDR1 and CDR2 from the germline V gene are MNHNS and SASEGT. With 2 bases clipped from V and 2 bases from J, the junction kept 14 bases outside the gene matches. The CDR3 loop reads CASSEFGTVGVGNYGYTF. CDR3 coding DNA: TGTGCCAGCAGTGAATTTGGGACAGTGGGCGTCGGGAACTATGGCTACACCTTC.

The CDR3 sequence is CASSRGGARETQYF. The CDR3 coding sequence is TGTGCCAGCAGCCGTGGCGGGGCCCGAGAGACCCAGTACTTC. V is TRBV7-2 and J is TRBJ2-5; TRBD2 might be the D (6 bases). Looked up from germline, CDR1 is SGHTA and CDR2 is FQGNSA. The CDR3 loop spans 14 amino acids. The ends were cut back, 5 bases at V and 4 bases at J, with 14 bases in the middle.

V and J are TRBV29-1 and TRBJ1-1; unclear D gene. V was cut by 7 bases and J by 5 bases, with 17 bases left in between. Germline V CDR1 and CDR2: SQVTM, ANQGSEA. CDR3 length: 13 amino acids. The CDR3 nucleotides are TGCAGCGCGATCGGACGCGGGAATACTGAAGCTTTCTTT. Encoded protein: CSAIGRGNTEAFF. Supplemented by reference TRBV29-1 and TRBJ1-1, the full variable domain reads SAVISQKPSRDICQRGTSLTIQCQVDSQVTMMFWYRQQPGQSLTLIATANQGSEATYESGFVIDKFPISRPNLTFSTLTVSNMSPEDSSIYLCSAIGRGNTEAFFGQGTRLTVV.

The chain combines TRBV5-1 with TRBJ2-1; 12 bases map to TRBD2. Germline loops: CDR1 SGHRS, CDR2 YFSETQ. With V trimmed by 2 bases and J by 4 bases, 1 base remained unmatched. CDR3 size: 15 residues. The CDR3 here is CASSLGLAGYNEQFF. CDR3 nucleotide sequence: TGCGCCAGCAGCTTAGGACTAGCGGGGTACAATGAGCAGTTCTTC.

V usage is TRBV4-2 and J usage is TRBJ2-1, with D possibly matching TRBD1 (6 bases). With 3 bases removed from V and 10 bases from J, the gap between germline ends came to 19 bases. The CDR3 is 15 residues long. CDR1 is LGHNA, CDR2 YNFKEQ, per germline. The CDR3 coding sequence is TGTGCCAGCAGCCAGCCCGGAGTTGGGGGCCGAGAGCAGTTCTTC. Protein: CASSQPGVGGREQFF.

This chain joins TRBV6-1 and TRBJ2-7, with a weak D call TRBD1 (6 bases). The CDR3 contains 16 residues. The germline V gene encodes CDR1 MNHNS and CDR2 SASEGT. Trimming took off 4 bases at V and 0 bases at J, with 16 bases between the two ends. The CDR3 region is CASSVVGTKSSYEQYF. The DNA of the CDR3 is TGTGCCAGCAGTGTCGTCGGGACAAAAAGCTCCTACGAGCAGTACTTC.

The rearrangement joins TRBV10-3 to TRBJ1-6; 8 bases are a match to TRBD1. CDR3 length equals 14 residues. The germline CDR1 and CDR2 sequences are ENHRY and SYGVKD. V was pared by 8 bases and J by 5 bases, with 5 bases of the junction left unmatched. CDR3 residues: CAIQGARDNSPLHF. The CDR3, as DNA: TGTGCCATCCAGGGGGCAAGGGATAATTCACCCCTCCACTTT.

This clone has more than one count but fewer than ten. The chain uses TRBV7-8 and TRBJ2-2, with 15 bases matching TRBD2. The CDR3 covers 19 residues. The V gene end was trimmed by 5 bases and the J gene end by 4 bases; junction bases not matched to a gene: 11. Germline V gives CDR1 SGHVS, CDR2 FQNEAQ. The CDR3 DNA reads as TGTGCCAGCAGCCTTCCCCGGACTAGCGGGGGGGATGTCACCGGGGAGCTGTTTTTT. Its translation: CASSLPRTSGGDVTGELFF. Variable domain in full (rest from reference TRBV7-8 and TRBJ2-2): GAGVSQSPRYKVAKRGQDVALRCDPISGHVSLFWYQQALGQGPEFLTYFQNEAQLDKSGLPSDRFFAERPEGSVSTLKIQRTQQEDSAVYLCASSLPRTSGGDVTGELFFGEGSRLTVL.

The V gene is TRBV5-1, the J gene TRBJ2-1, with a weak D call TRBD1 (5 bases). From germline, CDR1 is SGHRS and CDR2 YFSETQ. The CDR3 totals 16 residues. Trimming shortened V by 1 base and J by 5 bases, and 16 bases separated the two germline ends. For the CDR3, the DNA is TGCGCCAGCAGCTTGAATGTTCTAGGGGCCGACAATGAGCAGTTCTTC. Amino acid sequence: CASSLNVLGADNEQFF. The variable domain in full, with the rest retrieved from reference TRBV5-1 and TRBJ2-1, is KAGVTQTPRYLIKTRGQQVTLSCSPISGHRSVSWYQQTPGQGLQFLFEYFSETQRNKGNFPGRFSGRQFSNSRSEMNVSTLELGDSALYLCASSLNVLGADNEQFFGPGTRLTVL.